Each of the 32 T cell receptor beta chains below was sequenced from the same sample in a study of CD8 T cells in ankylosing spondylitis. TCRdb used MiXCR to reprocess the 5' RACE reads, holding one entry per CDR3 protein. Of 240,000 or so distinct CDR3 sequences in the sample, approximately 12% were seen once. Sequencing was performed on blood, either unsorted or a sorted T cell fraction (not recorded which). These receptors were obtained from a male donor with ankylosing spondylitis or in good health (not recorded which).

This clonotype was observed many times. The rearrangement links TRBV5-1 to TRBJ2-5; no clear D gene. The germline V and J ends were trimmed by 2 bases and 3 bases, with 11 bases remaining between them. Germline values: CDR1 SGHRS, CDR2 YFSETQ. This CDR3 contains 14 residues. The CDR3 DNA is TGCGCCAGCAGCTTATTCAGGAAGAAAGAGACCCAGTACTTC. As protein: CASSLFRKKETQYF.

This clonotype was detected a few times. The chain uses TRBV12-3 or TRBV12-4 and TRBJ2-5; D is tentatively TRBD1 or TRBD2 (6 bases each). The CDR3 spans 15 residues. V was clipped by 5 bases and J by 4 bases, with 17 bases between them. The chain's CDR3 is CASSTEGGPGETQYF. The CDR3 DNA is TGTGCCAGCAGTACCGAAGGGGGGCCGGGAGAGACCCAGTACTTC.

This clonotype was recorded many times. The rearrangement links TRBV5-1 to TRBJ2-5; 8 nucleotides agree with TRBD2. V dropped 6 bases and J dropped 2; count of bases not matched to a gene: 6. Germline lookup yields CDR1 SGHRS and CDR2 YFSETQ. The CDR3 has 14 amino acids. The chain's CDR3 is CASNPTSVQETQYF. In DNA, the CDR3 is TGCGCCAGCAACCCGACTAGCGTGCAAGAGACCCAGTACTTC.

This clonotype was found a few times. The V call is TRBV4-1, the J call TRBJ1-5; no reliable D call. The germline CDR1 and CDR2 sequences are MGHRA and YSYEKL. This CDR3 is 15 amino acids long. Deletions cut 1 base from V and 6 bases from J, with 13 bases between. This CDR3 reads CASSQVMGSGQPQHF. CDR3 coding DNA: TGCGCCAGCAGCCAAGTAATGGGGTCGGGTCAGCCCCAGCATTTT.

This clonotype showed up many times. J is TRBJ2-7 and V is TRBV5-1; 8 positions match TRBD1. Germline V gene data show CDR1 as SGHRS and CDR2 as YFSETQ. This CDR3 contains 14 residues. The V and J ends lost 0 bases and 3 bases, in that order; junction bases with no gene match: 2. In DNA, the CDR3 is TGCGCCAGCAGCTTGGGACAGGGGCTCTACGAGCAGTACTTC. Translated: CASSLGQGLYEQYF.

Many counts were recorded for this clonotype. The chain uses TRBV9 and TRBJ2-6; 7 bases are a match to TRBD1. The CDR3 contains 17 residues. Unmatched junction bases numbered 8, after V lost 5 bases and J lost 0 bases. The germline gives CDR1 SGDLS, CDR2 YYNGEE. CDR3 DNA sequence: TGTGCCAGCAGAGGAGACAGGGCCAGCTCTGGGGCCAACGTCCTGACTTTC. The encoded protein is CASRGDRASSGANVLTF.

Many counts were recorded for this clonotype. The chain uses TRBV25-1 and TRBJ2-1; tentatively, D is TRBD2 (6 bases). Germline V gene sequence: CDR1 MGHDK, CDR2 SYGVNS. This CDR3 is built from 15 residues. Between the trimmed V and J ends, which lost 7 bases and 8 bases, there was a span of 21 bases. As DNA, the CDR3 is TGTGCCAGCACTTCCAGTCCCGGAGGGCCTTATGAGCAGTTCTTC. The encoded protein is CASTSSPGGPYEQFF.

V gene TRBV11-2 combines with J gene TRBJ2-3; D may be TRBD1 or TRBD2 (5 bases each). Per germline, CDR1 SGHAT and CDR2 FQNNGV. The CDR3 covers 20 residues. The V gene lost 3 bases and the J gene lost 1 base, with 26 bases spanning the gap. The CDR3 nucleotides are TGTGCCAGCAGCTTGAGGTCCGGGACCCCGAACTTAAGGGGCACAGATACGCAGTATTTT. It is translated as CASSLRSGTPNLRGTDTQYF.

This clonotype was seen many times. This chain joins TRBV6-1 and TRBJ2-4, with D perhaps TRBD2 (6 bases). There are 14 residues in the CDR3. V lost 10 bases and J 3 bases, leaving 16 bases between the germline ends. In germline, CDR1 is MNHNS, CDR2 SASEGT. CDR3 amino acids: CAILIAAHKNIQYF. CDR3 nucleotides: TGTGCCATTCTTATAGCGGCTCACAAAAACATTCAGTACTTC.

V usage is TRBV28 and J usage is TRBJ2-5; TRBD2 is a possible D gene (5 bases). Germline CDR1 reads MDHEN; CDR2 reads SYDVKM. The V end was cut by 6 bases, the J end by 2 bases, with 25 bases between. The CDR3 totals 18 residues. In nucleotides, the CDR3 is TGTGCCAGCAGCGACTCACTAGGGCTAGGTAGTGTACAAGAGACCCAGTACTTC. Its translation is CASSDSLGLGSVQETQYF.

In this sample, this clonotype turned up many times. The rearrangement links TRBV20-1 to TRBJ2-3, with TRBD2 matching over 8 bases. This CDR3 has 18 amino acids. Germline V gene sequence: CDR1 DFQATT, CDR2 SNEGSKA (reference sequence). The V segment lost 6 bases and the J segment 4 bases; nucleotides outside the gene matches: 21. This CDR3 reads CSAEASGGPAPDPDTQYF. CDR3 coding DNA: TGCAGTGCGGAAGCATCGGGGGGGCCCGCCCCAGACCCAGATACGCAGTATTTT.

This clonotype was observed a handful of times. The CDR3 bases are TGTGCCAGCAGCCAAGAACTAGGGGCTGGCGGCTACACCTTC. It specifies CASSQELGAGGYTF. This chain connects TRBV3-1 to TRBJ1-2; perhaps TRBD1 as D (5 bases). Between the trimmed V and J ends, which lost 0 bases and 8 bases, there was a span of 13 bases. The CDR3 length is 14 residues. Germline CDR1 reads LGHDT; CDR2 reads YNNKEL (reference sequence).

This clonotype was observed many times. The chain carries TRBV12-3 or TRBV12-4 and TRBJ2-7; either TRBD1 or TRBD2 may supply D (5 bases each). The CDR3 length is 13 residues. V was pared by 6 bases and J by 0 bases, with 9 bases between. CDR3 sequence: CASSWDDSYEQYF. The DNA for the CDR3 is TGTGCCAGCAGCTGGGACGACTCCTACGAGCAGTACTTC.

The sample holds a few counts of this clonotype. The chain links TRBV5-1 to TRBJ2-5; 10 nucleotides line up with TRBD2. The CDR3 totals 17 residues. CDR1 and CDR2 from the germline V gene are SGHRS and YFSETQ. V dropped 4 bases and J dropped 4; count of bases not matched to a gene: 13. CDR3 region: CASSASVAGGPGETQYF. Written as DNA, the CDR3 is TGCGCCAGCAGCGCCTCTGTAGCGGGGGGACCCGGAGAGACCCAGTACTTC.

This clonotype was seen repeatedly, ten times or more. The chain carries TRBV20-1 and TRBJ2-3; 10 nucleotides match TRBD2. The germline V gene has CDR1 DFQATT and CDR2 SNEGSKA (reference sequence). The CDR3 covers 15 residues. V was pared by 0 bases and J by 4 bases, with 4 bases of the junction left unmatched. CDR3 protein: CSARDPLAGADTQYF. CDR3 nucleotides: TGCAGTGCTAGAGATCCTCTAGCGGGGGCAGATACGCAGTATTTT.

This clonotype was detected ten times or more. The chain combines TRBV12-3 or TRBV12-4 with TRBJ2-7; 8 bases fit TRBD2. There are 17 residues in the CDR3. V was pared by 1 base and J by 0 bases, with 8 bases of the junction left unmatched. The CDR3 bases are TGTGCCAGCAGTTTAGGGCGGGGGGTCCTTTCCTCCTACGAGCAGTACTTC. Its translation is CASSLGRGVLSSYEQYF.

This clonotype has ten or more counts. This CDR3 is CASSLATATNYGYTF. The DNA for the CDR3 is TGTGCCAGCAGTTTAGCTACAGCAACTAACTATGGCTACACCTTC. The J gene is TRBJ1-2, the V gene TRBV12-3 or TRBV12-4; D is ambiguous. The CDR3 contains 15 residues. Deletions cut 0 bases from V and 0 bases from J, with 8 bases between.

The CDR3 DNA is TGTGCCAGCAGTTTAGCCACAGGGGGGAGTCAGCCCCAGCATTTT. It codes for CASSLATGGSQPQHF. The V and J genes are TRBV12-3 or TRBV12-4 and TRBJ1-5; 8 nucleotides match TRBD1. This CDR3 is 15 amino acids long. V lost 0 bases, J lost 6 bases, and 4 bases stayed unmatched.

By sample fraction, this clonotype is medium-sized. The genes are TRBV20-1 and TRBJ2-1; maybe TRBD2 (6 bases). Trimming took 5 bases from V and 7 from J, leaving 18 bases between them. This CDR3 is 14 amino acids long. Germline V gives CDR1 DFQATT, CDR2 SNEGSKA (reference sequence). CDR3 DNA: TGCAGTGCTTTAACCGGGACTTTCCGGAATGAGCAGTTCTTC. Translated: CSALTGTFRNEQFF.

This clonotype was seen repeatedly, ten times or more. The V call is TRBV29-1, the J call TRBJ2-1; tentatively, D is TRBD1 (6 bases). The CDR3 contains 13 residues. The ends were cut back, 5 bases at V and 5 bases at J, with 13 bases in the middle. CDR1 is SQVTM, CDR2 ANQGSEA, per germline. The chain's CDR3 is CSVFGQLNNEQFF. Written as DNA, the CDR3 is TGCAGCGTTTTCGGACAGCTAAACAATGAGCAGTTCTTC.

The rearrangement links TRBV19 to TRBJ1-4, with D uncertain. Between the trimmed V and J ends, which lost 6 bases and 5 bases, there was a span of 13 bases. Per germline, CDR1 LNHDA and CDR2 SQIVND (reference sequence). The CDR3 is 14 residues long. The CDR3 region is CASRRQEGNEKLFF. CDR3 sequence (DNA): TGTGCCAGTAGAAGGCAGGAGGGAAATGAAAAACTGTTTTTT.

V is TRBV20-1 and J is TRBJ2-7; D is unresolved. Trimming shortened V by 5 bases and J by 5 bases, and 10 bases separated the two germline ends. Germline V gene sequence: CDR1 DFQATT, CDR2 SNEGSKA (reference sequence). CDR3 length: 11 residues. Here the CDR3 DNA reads TGCAGTGCTCAGAGTGTGGACGAGCAGTACTTC. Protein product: CSAQSVDEQYF.

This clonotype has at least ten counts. The CDR3 region is CSVPDSIQETQYF. The CDR3, as DNA: TGCAGCGTCCCGGACAGTATCCAAGAGACCCAGTACTTC. This rearrangement joins TRBV29-1 to TRBJ2-5; perhaps TRBD1 as D (6 bases). V was trimmed by 6 bases and J by 1 base, leaving 12 bases between them. Germline lookup yields CDR1 SQVTM and CDR2 ANQGSEA. This CDR3 is 13 amino acids long.

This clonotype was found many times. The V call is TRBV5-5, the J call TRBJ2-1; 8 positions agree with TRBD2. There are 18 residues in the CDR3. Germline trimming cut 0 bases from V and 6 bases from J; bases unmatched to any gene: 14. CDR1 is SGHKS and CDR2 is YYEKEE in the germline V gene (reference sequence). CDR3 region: CASSLAILADWRANEQFF. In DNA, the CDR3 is TGTGCCAGCAGCTTGGCCATACTAGCGGACTGGAGGGCCAATGAGCAGTTCTTC.

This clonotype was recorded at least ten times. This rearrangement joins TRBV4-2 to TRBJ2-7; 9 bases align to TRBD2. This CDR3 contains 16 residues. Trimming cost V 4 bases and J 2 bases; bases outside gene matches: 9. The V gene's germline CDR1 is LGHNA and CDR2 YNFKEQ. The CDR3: CASSPIAGEATYEQYF. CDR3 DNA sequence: TGTGCCAGCAGCCCAATAGCGGGAGAGGCCACCTACGAGCAGTACTTC.

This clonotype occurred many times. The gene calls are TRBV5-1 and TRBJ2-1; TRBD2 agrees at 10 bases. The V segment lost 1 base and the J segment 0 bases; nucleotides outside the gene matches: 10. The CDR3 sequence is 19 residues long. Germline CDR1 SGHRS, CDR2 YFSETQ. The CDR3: CASSLRFLAGVLSYNEQFF. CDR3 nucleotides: TGCGCCAGCAGCTTGCGGTTTCTAGCGGGGGTCCTCTCCTACAATGAGCAGTTCTTC.

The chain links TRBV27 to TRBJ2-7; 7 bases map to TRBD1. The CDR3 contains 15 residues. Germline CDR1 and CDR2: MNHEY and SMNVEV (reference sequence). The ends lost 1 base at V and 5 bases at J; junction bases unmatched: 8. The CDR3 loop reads CASSLFPGGWDEQYF. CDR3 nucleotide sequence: TGTGCCAGCAGTTTATTTCCAGGGGGTTGGGACGAGCAGTACTTC.

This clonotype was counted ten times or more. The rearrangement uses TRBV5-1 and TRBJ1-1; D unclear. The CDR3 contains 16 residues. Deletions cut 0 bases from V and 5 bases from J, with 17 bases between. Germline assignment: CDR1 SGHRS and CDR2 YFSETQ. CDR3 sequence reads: CASSLGIGIGETEAFF. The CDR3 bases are TGCGCCAGCAGCTTGGGTATAGGAATCGGGGAGACTGAAGCTTTCTTT. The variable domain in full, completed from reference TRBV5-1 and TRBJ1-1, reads KAGVTQTPRYLIKTRGQQVTLSCSPISGHRSVSWYQQTPGQGLQFLFEYFSETQRNKGNFPGRFSGRQFSNSRSEMNVSTLELGDSALYLCASSLGIGIGETEAFFGQGTRLTVV.

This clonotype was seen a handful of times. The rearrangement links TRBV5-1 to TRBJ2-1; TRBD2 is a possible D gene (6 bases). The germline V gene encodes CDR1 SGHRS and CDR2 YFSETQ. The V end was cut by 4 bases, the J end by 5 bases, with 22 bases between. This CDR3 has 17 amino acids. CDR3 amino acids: CASSKVTGTRGDNEQFF. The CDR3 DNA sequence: TGCGCCAGCAGCAAAGTTACCGGGACCCGCGGGGACAATGAGCAGTTCTTC. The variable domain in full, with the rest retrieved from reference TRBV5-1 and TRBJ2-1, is KAGVTQTPRYLIKTRGQQVTLSCSPISGHRSVSWYQQTPGQGLQFLFEYFSETQRNKGNFPGRFSGRQFSNSRSEMNVSTLELGDSALYLCASSKVTGTRGDNEQFFGPGTRLTVL.

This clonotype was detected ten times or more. Written as DNA, the CDR3 is TGTGCCAGCAGCGTATGGGGCGGGAGTAACACCGGGGAGCTGTTTTTT. Protein product: CASSVWGGSNTGELFF. The V gene is TRBV9, the J gene TRBJ2-2; TRBD2 aligns across 7 bases. V shed 1 base, J shed 2 bases, and the junction held 5 bases outside the gene matches. This CDR3 has 16 amino acids. Germline CDR1 and CDR2: SGDLS and YYNGEE.

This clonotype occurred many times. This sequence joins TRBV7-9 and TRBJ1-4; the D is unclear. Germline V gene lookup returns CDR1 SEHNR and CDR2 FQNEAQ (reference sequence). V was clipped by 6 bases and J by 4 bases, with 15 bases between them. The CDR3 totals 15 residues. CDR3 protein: CASSFDPAGNEKLFF. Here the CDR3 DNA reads TGTGCCAGCAGTTTCGACCCGGCGGGTAATGAAAAACTGTTTTTT.

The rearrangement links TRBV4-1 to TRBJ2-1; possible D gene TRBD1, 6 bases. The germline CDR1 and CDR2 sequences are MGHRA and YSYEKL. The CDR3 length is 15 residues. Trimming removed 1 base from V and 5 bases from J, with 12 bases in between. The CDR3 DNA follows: TGCGCCAGCAGCCAAGTTATCAGGGGCCACAATGAGCAGTTCTTC. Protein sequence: CASSQVIRGHNEQFF.